These 7 T cell receptor beta chains were all obtained from the same sample, sequenced in a study of control samples from healthy donors and cancer patients. Libraries were prepared by immunoSEQ multiplex PCR; TCRdb keeps only in-frame clonotypes and omits some of them. Of some 120,000 clones in the sample, roughly 90% were seen once. Sequencing was performed on blood. The source is a man in his fifties or sixties in good health.

The chain recombines TRBV3-1 (or the pseudogene TRBV3-2) with TRBJ1-1; TRBD1 might be the D (5 bases). Germline-derived CDR1 and CDR2 are LGHDT and YNNKEL (reference sequence). The CDR3 runs to 14 residues. Trimming pared 4 bases from V and 0 bases from J, leaving 9 bases between. The CDR3 DNA reads TGTGCCAGCAGCCTCAGGGAGATGAACACTGAAGCTTTCTTT. Amino acid sequence: CASSLREMNTEAFF.

This clone was observed once. The chain joins TRBV4-1 to TRBJ1-2, with 7 bases fitting TRBD1. This CDR3 region has 17 residues. Per the germline V gene, CDR1 is MGHRA and CDR2 is YSYEKL. V shed 0 bases and J 8 bases; nucleotides not matched to a gene: 15. For the CDR3, the DNA is TGCGCCAGCAGCCAAGATCAGAGGAGGCAGGGGGAAGAGGGCTACACCTTC. It encodes CASSQDQRRQGEEGYTF.

In this sample, this clone turned up a few times. The gene calls are TRBV7-2 and TRBJ2-2, with 9 bases identical to TRBD1. The junction had 5 bases not matched to a gene; V was cut back by 5 bases and J by 4 bases. The CDR3 totals 15 residues. Germline V gene data show CDR1 as SGHTA and CDR2 as FQGNSA. CDR3 sequence: CASSLGTGFTGELFF. For the CDR3, the DNA is TGTGCCAGCAGCCTAGGGACAGGGTTCACCGGGGAGCTGTTTTTT.

The count of this clone is one. V gene TRBV12-3 or TRBV12-4 combines with J gene TRBJ1-2; weak D call: TRBD1 (6 bases). This CDR3 spans 12 amino acids. Trimming removed 3 bases at V and 8 bases at J, with 10 bases between. The CDR3 sequence is CASSLGGRGYTF. For the CDR3, the DNA is TGTGCCAGCAGTTTGGGGGGCAGAGGCTACACCTTC.

The chain links TRBV19 to TRBJ2-7, with D possibly matching TRBD1 (5 bases). Germline V gene sequence: CDR1 LNHDA, CDR2 SQIVND (reference sequence). This CDR3 comprises 14 residues. Trimming cost V 1 base and J 3 bases, with 10 bases left between them. This CDR3 is CASSIASTGYEQYF. The DNA of the CDR3 is TGTGCCAGTAGTATAGCCAGCACAGGCTACGAGCAGTACTTC.

Here the CDR3 reads CSASEGTNTEAFF. CDR3 bases: TGCAGTGCTAGTGAGGGGACGAACACTGAAGCTTTCTTT. The chain carries TRBV20-1 and TRBJ1-1; weak D call: TRBD1 (5 bases). The V gene's germline CDR1 is DFQATT and CDR2 SNEGSKA (reference sequence). CDR3 length: 13 amino acids. Trimming removed 3 bases at V and 1 base at J, with 9 bases between.

The J gene is TRBJ2-1, the V gene TRBV12-5; 11 nucleotides align to TRBD2. The J segment lost 5 bases and the V segment lost 5 bases, leaving 2 bases of the junction unmatched. This CDR3 comprises 14 residues. Germline values: CDR1 LGHNT, CDR2 FRNRAP. CDR3 protein: CASGVGLADNEQFF. CDR3 bases: TGTGCTAGTGGTGTGGGACTAGCGGACAATGAGCAGTTCTTC.